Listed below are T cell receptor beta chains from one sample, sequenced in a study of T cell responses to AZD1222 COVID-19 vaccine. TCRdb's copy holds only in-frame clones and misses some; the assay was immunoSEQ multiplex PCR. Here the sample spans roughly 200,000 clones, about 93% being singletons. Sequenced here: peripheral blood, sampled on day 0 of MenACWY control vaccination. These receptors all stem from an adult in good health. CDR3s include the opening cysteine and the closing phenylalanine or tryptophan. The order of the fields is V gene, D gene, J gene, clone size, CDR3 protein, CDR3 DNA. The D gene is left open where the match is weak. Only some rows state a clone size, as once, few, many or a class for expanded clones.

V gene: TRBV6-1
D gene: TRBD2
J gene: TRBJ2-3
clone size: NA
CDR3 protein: CASSDSGGAGVTQYF
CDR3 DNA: TGTGCCAGCAGTGATAGCGGGGGGGCAGGGGTTACGCAGTATTTT

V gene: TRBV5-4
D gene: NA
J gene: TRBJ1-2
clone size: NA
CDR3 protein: CASSRGGTFVLANYGYTF
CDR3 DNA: TGTGCCAGCAGCCGGGGGGGGACATTTGTGCTAGCTAACTATGGCTACACCTTC

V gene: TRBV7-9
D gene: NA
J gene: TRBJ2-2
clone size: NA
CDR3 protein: CASSLGEPGELFF
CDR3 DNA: TGTGCCAGCAGCTTAGGTGAACCCGGGGAGCTGTTTTTT

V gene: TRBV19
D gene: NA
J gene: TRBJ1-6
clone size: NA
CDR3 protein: CASTPRGVGNSPLHF
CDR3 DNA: TGTGCCAGTACCCCTCGGGGGGTAGGTAATTCACCCCTCCACTTT

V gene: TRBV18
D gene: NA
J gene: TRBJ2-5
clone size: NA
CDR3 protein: CASSPLPGKETQYF
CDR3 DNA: TGTGCCAGCTCACCATTGCCAGGGAAAGAGACCCAGTACTTC

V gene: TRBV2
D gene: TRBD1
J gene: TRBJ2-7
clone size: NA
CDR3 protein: CASSDPGTGVEQYF
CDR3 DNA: TGTGCCAGCAGTGACCCTGGTACAGGGGTAGAGCAGTACTTC

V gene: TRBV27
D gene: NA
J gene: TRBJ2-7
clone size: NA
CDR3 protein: CATWTVGYEQYF
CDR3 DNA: TGTGCCACCTGGACAGTCGGCTACGAGCAGTACTTC

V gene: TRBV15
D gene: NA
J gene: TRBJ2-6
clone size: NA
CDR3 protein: CATSRGGSGANVLTF
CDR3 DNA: TGTGCCACCAGCAGAGGAGGAAGTGGGGCCAACGTCCTGACTTTC

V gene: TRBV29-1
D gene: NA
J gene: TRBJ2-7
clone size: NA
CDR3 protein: CSVGGGTVEQYF
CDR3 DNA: TGCAGCGTGGGAGGAGGGACAGTCGAGCAGTACTTC

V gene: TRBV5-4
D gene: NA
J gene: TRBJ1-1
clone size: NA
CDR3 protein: CASSWDNTEAFF
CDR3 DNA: TGTGCCAGCAGCTGGGACAACACTGAAGCTTTCTTT

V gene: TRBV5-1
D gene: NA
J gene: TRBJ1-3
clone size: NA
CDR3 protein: CASSLDPGRPSGNTIYF
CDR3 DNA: TGCGCCAGCAGCTTGGACCCGGGCAGGCCCTCTGGAAACACCATATATTTT

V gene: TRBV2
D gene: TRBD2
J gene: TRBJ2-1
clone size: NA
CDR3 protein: CASRWEAGGNNEQFF
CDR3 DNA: TGTGCCAGCAGGTGGGAAGCGGGGGGAAACAATGAGCAGTTCTTC

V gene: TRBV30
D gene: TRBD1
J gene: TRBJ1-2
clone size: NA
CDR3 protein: CAWSRDRPYGYTF
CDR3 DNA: TGTGCCTGGAGCCGGGACAGACCCTATGGCTACACCTTC

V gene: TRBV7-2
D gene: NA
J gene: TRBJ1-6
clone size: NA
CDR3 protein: CASSPDSRSSYNSPLHF
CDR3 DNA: TGTGCCAGCAGCCCTGACAGTAGGAGCTCCTATAATTCACCCCTCCACTTT

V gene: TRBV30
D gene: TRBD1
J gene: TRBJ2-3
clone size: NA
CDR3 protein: CAWSGQGFPTDTQYF
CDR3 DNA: TGTGCCTGGTCAGGACAGGGTTTCCCCACAGATACGCAGTATTTT

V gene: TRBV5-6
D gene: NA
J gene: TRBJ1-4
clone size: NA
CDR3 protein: CASSFGSTNEKLFF
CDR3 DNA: TGTGCCAGCAGCTTCGGCAGTACTAATGAAAAACTGTTTTTT

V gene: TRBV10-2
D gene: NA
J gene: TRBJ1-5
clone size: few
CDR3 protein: CASSEWSDDQPQHF
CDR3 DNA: TGCGCCAGCAGTGAGTGGTCAGACGATCAGCCCCAGCATTTT

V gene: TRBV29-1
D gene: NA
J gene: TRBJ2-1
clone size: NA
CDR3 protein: CSAAKRGTSYNEQFF
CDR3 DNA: TGCAGCGCCGCAAAGAGAGGGACCTCTTACAATGAGCAGTTCTTC

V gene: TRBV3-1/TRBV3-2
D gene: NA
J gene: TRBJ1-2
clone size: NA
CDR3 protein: CASSPRDAANYGYTF
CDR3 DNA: TGTGCCAGCAGCCCCCGGGACGCCGCTAACTATGGCTACACCTTC

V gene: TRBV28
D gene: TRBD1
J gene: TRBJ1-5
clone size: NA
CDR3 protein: CASSKSGTGRQPQHF
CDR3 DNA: TGTGCCAGCAGTAAATCCGGGACAGGGAGACAGCCCCAGCATTTT

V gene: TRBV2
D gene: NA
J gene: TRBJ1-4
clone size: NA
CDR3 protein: CASSESLRREKLFF
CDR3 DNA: TGTGCCAGCAGTGAATCCCTCCGACGGGAAAAACTGTTTTTT

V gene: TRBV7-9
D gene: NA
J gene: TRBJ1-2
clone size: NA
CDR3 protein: CASSPGGFYTF
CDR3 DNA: TGTGCCAGCAGCCCGGGGGGATTCTACACCTTC

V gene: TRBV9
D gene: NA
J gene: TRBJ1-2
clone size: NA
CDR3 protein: CASSVPGTNYGYTF
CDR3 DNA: TGTGCCAGCAGCGTCCCGGGCACTAACTATGGCTACACCTTC